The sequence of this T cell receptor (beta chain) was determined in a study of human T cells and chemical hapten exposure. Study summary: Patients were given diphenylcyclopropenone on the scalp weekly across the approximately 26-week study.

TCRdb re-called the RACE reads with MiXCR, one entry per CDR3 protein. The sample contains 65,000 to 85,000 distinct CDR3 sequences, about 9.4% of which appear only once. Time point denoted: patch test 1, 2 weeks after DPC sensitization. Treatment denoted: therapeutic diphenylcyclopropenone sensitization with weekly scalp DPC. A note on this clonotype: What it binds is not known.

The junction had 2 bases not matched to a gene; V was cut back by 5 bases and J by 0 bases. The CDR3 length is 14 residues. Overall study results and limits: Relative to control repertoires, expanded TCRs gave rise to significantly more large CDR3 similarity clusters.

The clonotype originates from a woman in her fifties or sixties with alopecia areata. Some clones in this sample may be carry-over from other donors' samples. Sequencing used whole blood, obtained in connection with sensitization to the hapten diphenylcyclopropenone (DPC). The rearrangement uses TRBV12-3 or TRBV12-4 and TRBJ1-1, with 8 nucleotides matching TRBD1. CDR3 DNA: TGTGCCAGCAGTCACAGGGGGGTGAACACTGAAGCTTTCTTT. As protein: CASSHRGVNTEAFF.